This T cell receptor (beta chain) was sequenced for a study of neoadjuvant anti-PD-1 for oral cavity cancer. Turning to the study itself: Nivolumab at 3 mg/kg was mostly given biweekly, three to four doses, pre-surgery.

The CDR3 consists of 17 residues. Germline V lookup: CDR1 SGHVS, CDR2 FQNEAQ. Unmatched junction bases numbered 15, after V lost 5 bases and J lost 7 bases. This clone was seen a few times. Measured with immunoSEQ multiplex PCR; TCRdb has only the in-frame clones, and not every one. Of about 81,000 clones listed, under 90% are singletons. Sequences were derived from PBMCs, sampled before nivolumab (anti-PD-1) treatment. V is TRBV7-8 and J is TRBJ1-4; 8 nucleotides line up with TRBD1. This TCR was recovered from a person aged 35-79 years with oral cavity squamous cell carcinoma. CDR3 in DNA: TGTGCCAGCAGCAAATCCTCGCAGGGGGCGGTTGGTGAAAAACTGTTTTTT. Amino acids: CASSKSSQGAVGEKLFF.